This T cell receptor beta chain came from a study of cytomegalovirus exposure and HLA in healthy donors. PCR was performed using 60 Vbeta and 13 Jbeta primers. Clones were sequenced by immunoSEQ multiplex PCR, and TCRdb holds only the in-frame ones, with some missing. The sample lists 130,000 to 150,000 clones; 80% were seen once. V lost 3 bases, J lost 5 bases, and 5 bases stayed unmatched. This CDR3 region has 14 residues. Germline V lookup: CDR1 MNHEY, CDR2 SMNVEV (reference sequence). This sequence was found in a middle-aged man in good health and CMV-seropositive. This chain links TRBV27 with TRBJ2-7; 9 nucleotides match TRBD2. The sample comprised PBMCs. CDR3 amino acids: CASSFGTSPDEQYF. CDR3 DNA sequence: TGTGCCAGCAGTTTCGGGACTAGCCCAGACGAGCAGTACTTC.